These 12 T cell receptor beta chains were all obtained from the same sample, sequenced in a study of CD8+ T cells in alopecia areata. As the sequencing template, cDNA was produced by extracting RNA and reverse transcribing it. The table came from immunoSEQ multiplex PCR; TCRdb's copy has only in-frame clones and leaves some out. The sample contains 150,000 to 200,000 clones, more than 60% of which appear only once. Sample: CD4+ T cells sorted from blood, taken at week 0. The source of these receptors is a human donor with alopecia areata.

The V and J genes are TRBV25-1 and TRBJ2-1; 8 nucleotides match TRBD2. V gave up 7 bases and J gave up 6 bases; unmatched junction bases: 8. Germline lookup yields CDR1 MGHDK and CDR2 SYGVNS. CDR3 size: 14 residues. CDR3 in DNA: TGTGCCAGCACCGGGACTAGGGAAGGCAATGAGCAGTTCTTC. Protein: CASTGTREGNEQFF.

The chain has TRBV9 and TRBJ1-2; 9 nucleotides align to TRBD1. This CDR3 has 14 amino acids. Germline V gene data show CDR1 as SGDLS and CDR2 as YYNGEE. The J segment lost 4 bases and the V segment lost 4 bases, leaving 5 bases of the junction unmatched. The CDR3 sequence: CASSTGQGSYGYTF. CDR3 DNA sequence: TGTGCCAGCAGCACCGGACAGGGGAGCTATGGCTACACCTTC.

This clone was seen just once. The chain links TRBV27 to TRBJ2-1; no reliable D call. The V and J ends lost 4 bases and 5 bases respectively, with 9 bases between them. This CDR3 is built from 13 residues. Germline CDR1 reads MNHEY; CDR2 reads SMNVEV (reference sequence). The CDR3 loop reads CASSYSSHNEQFF. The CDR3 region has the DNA TGTGCCAGCAGTTACTCTTCTCACAATGAGCAGTTCTTC.

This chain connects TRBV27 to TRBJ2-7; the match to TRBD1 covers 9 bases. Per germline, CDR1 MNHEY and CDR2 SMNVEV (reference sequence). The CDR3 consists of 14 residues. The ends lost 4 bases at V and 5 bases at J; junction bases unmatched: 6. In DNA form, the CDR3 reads TGTGCCAGCAGTTGGGAAAGGGACAGGGACGAGCAGTACTTC. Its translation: CASSWERDRDEQYF.

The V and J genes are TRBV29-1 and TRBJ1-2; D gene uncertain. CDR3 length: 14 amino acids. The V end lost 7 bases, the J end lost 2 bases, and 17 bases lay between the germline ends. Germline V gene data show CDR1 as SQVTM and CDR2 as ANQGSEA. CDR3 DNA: TGCAGCGCCCAAGGCGGGCAGCGAAACTATGGCTACACCTTC. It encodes CSAQGGQRNYGYTF.

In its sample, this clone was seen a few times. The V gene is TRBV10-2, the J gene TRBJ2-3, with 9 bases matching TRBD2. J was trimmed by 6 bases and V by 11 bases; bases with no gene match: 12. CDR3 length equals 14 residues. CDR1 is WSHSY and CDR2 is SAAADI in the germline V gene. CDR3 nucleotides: TGCGCCGTCAAGGGAGCGGGGGGAACGGATACGCAGTATTTT. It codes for CAVKGAGGTDTQYF.

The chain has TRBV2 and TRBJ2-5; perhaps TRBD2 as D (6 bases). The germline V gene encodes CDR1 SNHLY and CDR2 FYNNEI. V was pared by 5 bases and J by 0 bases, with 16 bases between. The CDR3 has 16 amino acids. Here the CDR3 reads CASSQDESGYQETQYF. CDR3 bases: TGTGCCAGCAGTCAGGACGAGAGCGGGTACCAAGAGACCCAGTACTTC.

DNA of the CDR3: TGTGCCAGCAGGCCCGGGACAGGGGGGTTGAACATTCAGTACTTC. It translates to CASRPGTGGLNIQYF. This rearrangement joins TRBV6-1 to TRBJ2-4; 11 bases are shared with TRBD1. CDR3 size: 15 residues. The ends lost 6 bases at V and 7 bases at J; junction bases unmatched: 8. CDR1 and CDR2 (germline): MNHNS, SASEGT.

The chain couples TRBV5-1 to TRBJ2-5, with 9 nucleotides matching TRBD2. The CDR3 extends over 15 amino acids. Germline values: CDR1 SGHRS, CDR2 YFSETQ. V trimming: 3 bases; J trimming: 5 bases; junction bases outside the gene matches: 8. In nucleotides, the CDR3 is TGCGCCAGCAGCTCCGCCCTAGCGGGGAGGGAGACCCAGTACTTC. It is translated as CASSSALAGRETQYF.

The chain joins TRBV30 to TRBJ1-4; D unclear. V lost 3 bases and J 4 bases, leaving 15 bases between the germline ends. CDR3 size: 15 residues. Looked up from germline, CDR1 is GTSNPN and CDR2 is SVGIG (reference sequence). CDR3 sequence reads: CAWRGSDGVNEKLFF. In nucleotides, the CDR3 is TGTGCCTGGAGGGGGTCGGACGGAGTTAATGAAAAACTGTTTTTT. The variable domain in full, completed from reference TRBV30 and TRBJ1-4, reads SQTIHQWPATLVQPVGSPLSLECTVEGTSNPNLYWYRQAAGRGLQLLFYSVGIGQISSEVPQNLSASRPQDRQFILSSKKLLLSDSGFYLCAWRGSDGVNEKLFFGSGTQLSVL.

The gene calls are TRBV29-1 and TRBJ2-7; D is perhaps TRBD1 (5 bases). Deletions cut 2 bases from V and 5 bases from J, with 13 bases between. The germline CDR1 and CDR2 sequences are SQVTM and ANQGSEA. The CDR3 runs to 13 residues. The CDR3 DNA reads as TGCAGCGTTGAAATGGTGGTAGGGGACGAGCAGTACTTC. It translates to CSVEMVVGDEQYF.

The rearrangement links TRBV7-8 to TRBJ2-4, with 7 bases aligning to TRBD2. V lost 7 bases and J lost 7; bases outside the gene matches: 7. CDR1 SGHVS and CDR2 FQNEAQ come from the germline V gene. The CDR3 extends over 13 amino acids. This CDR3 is CASTSGPGNIQYF. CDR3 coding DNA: TGTGCCAGCACTAGCGGTCCGGGGAACATTCAGTACTTC.